Detailed here is one T cell receptor (beta chain). Its target is not known. The data are from a study of neurological immune-mediated disorders. Overall study findings and caveats: None of the CDR3 amino acid sequences found in expanded clones was shared across subjects. This suggests that the TCR-beta repertoires were private in all groups.

The unsorted libraries originated from 2 million PBMCs kept at -80 C. Between the trimmed V and J ends, which lost 5 bases and 7 bases, there was a span of 12 bases. The germline gives CDR1 SQVTM, CDR2 ANQGSEA. The CDR3 extends over 11 amino acids. Every sequencing run returned over 190 million TCR-beta sequences, which were derived from 15-18 subjects. MiXCR was run by TCRdb on the 5' RACE reads, yielding one entry per CDR3 protein. The sample lists 55,000 to 70,000 distinct CDR3 sequences, around 5% seen once, with about 5.8% in the top ten. Sequencing was done on a sample of PBMCs. V and J are TRBV29-1 and TRBJ2-7; perhaps TRBD1 as D (6 bases). The sequence came from a human donor with multiple sclerosis. The donor label of this sample is uncertain. CDR3 loop: CSVTLTGEQYF. Here the CDR3 DNA reads TGCAGCGTTACCCTAACAGGGGAGCAGTACTTC.